These 17 T cell receptor beta chains share one sample of origin, sequenced in a study of blood T cells in healthy people across ages. A second PCR of 7 to 11 cycles used a sample-barcoded 5' primer and a J-beta primer mix. TCRdb re-called the 5' RACE reads with MiXCR, one entry per CDR3 protein. Of 730,000 or so distinct CDR3 sequences listed, 43% are singletons. The sequencing sample was made of blood. These receptors all stem from an older woman in good health.

As for this clonotype: A much larger clone differs by one base, so this may be a read error. V and J are TRBV6-5 and TRBJ2-7; D is uncertain. Trimming left V 2 bases short and J 7 bases short, with 15 bases between. The germline V gene has CDR1 MNHEY and CDR2 SVGAGI. This CDR3 has 14 amino acids. The CDR3 nucleotides are TGTGCCAGCAGTTACGGGGTAGATAACAATGAGCAGTACTTC. This encodes CASSYGVDNNEQYF.

As for this clonotype: Here the CDR3 omits its conserved ending phenylalanine or tryptophan, so a read error is the likely source. The rearrangement links TRBV10-3 to TRBJ1-5; D not resolved. The CDR3 consists of 14 residues. The germline V gene has CDR1 ENHRY and CDR2 SYGVKD. V was shortened by 6 bases and J by 1 base, with 10 bases between the two germline ends. CDR3 in amino acids: CAIRDGRSNQPQHL. The DNA of the CDR3 is TGTGCCATCAGGGATGGTCGGAGCAATCAGCCCCAGCATTTA.

This clonotype has at least ten counts. The rearrangement joins TRBV5-1 to TRBJ2-3, with D possibly matching TRBD2 (6 bases). Trimming stripped 4 bases from V and 5 bases from J, with 23 bases between. The germline V gene has CDR1 SGHRS and CDR2 YFSETQ. The CDR3 is 17 residues long. DNA for the CDR3: TGCGCCAGCAGCGTGTTCACCGGGGGACCCCAGAAAGATACGCAGTATTTT. Translation: CASSVFTGGPQKDTQYF. Based on the CDR3 plus reference TRBV5-1 and TRBJ2-3, the full variable domain is KAGVTQTPRYLIKTRGQQVTLSCSPISGHRSVSWYQQTPGQGLQFLFEYFSETQRNKGNFPGRFSGRQFSNSRSEMNVSTLELGDSALYLCASSVFTGGPQKDTQYFGPGTRLTVL.

This clonotype was picked up a small number of times. This chain uses TRBV4-3 with TRBJ2-1; no clear D gene. This CDR3 region has 15 residues. V gave up 0 bases and J gave up 4 bases, with 10 bases separating them. Per the germline V gene, CDR1 is LGHNA and CDR2 is YSLEER. The CDR3 region has the DNA TGCGCCAGCAGCCAAGATTTTAACGGATACAATGAGCAGTTCTTC. It is translated as CASSQDFNGYNEQFF.

The chain employs TRBV7-8 and TRBJ2-5; no firm D call. Trimming took off 1 base at V and 2 bases at J, with 11 bases between the two ends. This CDR3 region has 15 residues. Germline V gene sequence: CDR1 SGHVS, CDR2 FQNEAQ. Here the CDR3 DNA reads TGTGCCAGCAGCTTAGGTCCGGACCATCAAGAGACCCAGTACTTC. Its protein is CASSLGPDHQETQYF.

The chain uses TRBV20-1 and TRBJ2-3; 8 nucleotides line up with TRBD2. V lost 6 bases and J lost 0; bases outside the gene matches: 11. The CDR3 has 16 amino acids. Germline V gene lookup returns CDR1 DFQATT and CDR2 SNEGSKA (reference sequence). The CDR3 reads CSAFAGGGISTDTQYF. CDR3 nucleotide sequence: TGCAGTGCCTTTGCCGGCGGGGGGATTAGCACAGATACGCAGTATTTT.

V usage is TRBV18 and J usage is TRBJ2-3; TRBD1 or TRBD2 may be the D gene (5 bases each). This CDR3 contains 15 residues. V shed 0 bases and J shed 0 bases, with 7 bases lying between them. The germline CDR1 and CDR2 sequences are KGHSH and LQKENI. CDR3 coding DNA: TGTGCCAGCTCACCACCGGGACCAAGCACAGATACGCAGTATTTT. Amino acids: CASSPPGPSTDTQYF.

This clonotype was seen only a few times. This chain uses TRBV30 with TRBJ2-7, with a tentative D call TRBD1 (6 bases). The CDR3 spans 11 residues. V lost 5 bases and J 2 bases, leaving 7 bases between the germline ends. The germline V gene has CDR1 GTSNPN and CDR2 SVGIG (reference sequence). The CDR3 reads CAWGTTYEQYF. The CDR3, as DNA: TGTGCCTGGGGGACAACCTACGAGCAGTACTTC.

This clonotype was recorded at least ten times. This sequence joins TRBV28 and TRBJ2-1, with D unresolved. Germline CDR1 is MDHEN and CDR2 is SYDVKM. Between the trimmed V and J ends, which lost 2 bases and 7 bases, there was a span of 0 bases. There are 10 residues in the CDR3. The DNA of the CDR3 is TGTGCCAGCAGTTTAAATGAGCAGTTCTTC. Translating gives CASSLNEQFF.

This clonotype was seen a handful of times. CDR3 loop: CASSSVLRDYYEQYF. CDR3 bases: TGTGCCAGCAGTTCCGTACTCAGGGATTACTACGAGCAGTACTTC. The rearrangement joins TRBV28 to TRBJ2-7, with D possibly TRBD1 on 5 matching bases. The CDR3 is 15 amino acids. Trimming pared 4 bases from V and 3 bases from J, leaving 16 bases between. Germline assignment: CDR1 MDHEN and CDR2 SYDVKM.

In this sample, this clonotype turned up once. The CDR3 coding sequence is TGCAGTGCTAGAGATGGCAGGCGGGAGGCCCAGTACTTC. Translating it yields CSARDGRREAQYF. V gene TRBV20-1 combines with J gene TRBJ2-5, with TRBD2 matching 8 bases. The V segment lost 0 bases and the J segment 9 bases; nucleotides outside the gene matches: 6. This CDR3 contains 13 residues. Germline V gene sequence: CDR1 DFQATT, CDR2 SNEGSKA (reference sequence).

The sample holds many counts of this clonotype. V and J are TRBV7-6 and TRBJ2-1; TRBD2 matches at 10 bases. Trimming at V came to 2 bases and at J to 5 bases, leaving 3 bases not matched to a gene. Germline loops: CDR1 SGHVS, CDR2 FNYEAQ. This CDR3 comprises 15 residues. CDR3 nucleotide sequence: TGTGCCAGCAGCTTAACTAGCGGGACCAACAATGAGCAGTTCTTC. Its translation: CASSLTSGTNNEQFF.

This clonotype was found a few times. The chain joins TRBV7-8 to TRBJ1-3; TRBD1 matches at 7 bases. Germline V lookup: CDR1 SGHVS, CDR2 FQNEAQ. Losses at the gene ends were 5 bases for V and 4 bases for J; bases not matched to a gene: 5. The CDR3 covers 14 residues. CDR3 sequence reads: CASSRDSPGNTIYF. CDR3 nucleotides: TGTGCCAGCAGCCGGGACAGTCCGGGAAACACCATATATTTT.

This clonotype was found a few times. The CDR3 nucleotides read TGTGCCAGCAGCTTCCCCAAGCTAGCGGGAGGTACAGATACGCAGTATTTT. Amino acid sequence: CASSFPKLAGGTDTQYF. The chain couples TRBV7-6 to TRBJ2-3, with TRBD2 matching over 11 bases. Germline CDR1 reads SGHVS; CDR2 reads FNYEAQ. The V gene end was trimmed by 3 bases and the J gene end by 3 bases; junction bases not matched to a gene: 8. The CDR3 has 17 residues.

The rearrangement joins TRBV18 to TRBJ1-6; 7 nucleotides align to TRBD1. V trimming: 3 bases; J trimming: 8 bases; junction bases outside the gene matches: 10. This CDR3 is 16 amino acids long. Germline V gene lookup returns CDR1 KGHSH and CDR2 LQKENI. This chain's CDR3 is CASSPSVGQQDSPLHF. CDR3 in DNA: TGTGCCAGCTCACCTTCCGTGGGACAGCAGGATTCACCCCTCCACTTT.

Note on this clonotype: This clone may be a read error of a much larger clone one base away. This chain joins TRBV7-2 and TRBJ2-5; 13 bases agree with TRBD2. The J call could be wrong; TRBJ2-7 is a better fit for the DNA end. Germline V gene lookup returns CDR1 SGHTA and CDR2 FQGNSA. The CDR3 consists of 19 residues. The CDR3 here is CASSLPSGTSGTTSCEQYF. The CDR3 DNA follows: TGTGCCAGCAGCCTCCCATCCGGGACTAGCGGGACGACATCCTGCGAGCAGTACTTC.

This rearrangement joins TRBV12-3 or TRBV12-4 to TRBJ2-7; TRBD1 matches at 7 bases. Losses at the gene ends were 6 bases for V and 7 bases for J; bases not matched to a gene: 18. This CDR3 has 16 residues. The CDR3 DNA reads as TGTGCCAGCAGCTACCCGGGGACAGCCAACCACAATGAGCAGTACTTC. This codes for CASSYPGTANHNEQYF.